This T cell receptor (beta chain) emerged from a study of post-analysis software for immune sequencing data (dated by TCRdb to 2013 to 2016). Looking at the study overall: Relapsing-remitting, secondary progressive and progressive-relapsing multiple sclerosis were recorded as disease courses, and subtype annotation was lacking for some patients. Patient repertoires were compared against over ten previously published healthy control repertoires from donors aged roughly 6 to 25 years. A subset of samples was prepared in parallel using single-end sample barcoding, then pooled and co-amplified after Illumina adapter ligation.

The V end loses 6 bases and the J end loses 3 bases, and a stretch of 11 bases separates them. Per the germline V gene, KGHSH is the CDR1 and LQKENI is the CDR2. The CDR3 holds 13 amino acids from the cysteine to the phenylalanine. Left in the record is the CDR3 DNA by itself, 39 bases read in frame from the first base. In this sample, this clonotype turned up a few times. Its antigen remains undetermined. Nothing much larger sits one base from this clone, and base qualities are not available. Library generation was performed with PCR. The sample was run on an Illumina HiSeq 2500. To reduce PCR and sequencing biases, unique molecular identifiers were incorporated into the TCR beta cDNA libraries. About 500,000 cDNA molecules were obtained for every 1 to 10 million input T cells, so each molecule roughly corresponded to one T cell. The patient libraries were prepared and sequenced with the same protocol used for the earlier healthy control dataset. Samples belonging to the same batch were prepared together, multiplexed and sequenced on a shared HiSeq lane. The original pipeline was this. MIGEC was used to process the raw barcoded reads, and molecular identifier groups with only a single read were discarded before consensus assembly and CDR3 extraction. VDJtools was used for post-analysis of the clonotype tables, with diversity normalized by down-sampling every dataset to the smallest sample size. Repertoire overlap clustering matched CDR3 amino acid but not nucleotide sequences to correct batch-related cross-sample contamination. TCRdb reprocessed the public reads (quality trimming at Q25 with fastp, clone calling with MiXCR) and kept in-frame beta chains. A single entry per CDR3 protein holds the most common genes and DNA from its merged rows. V and J calls and clone size were set by TCRdb, not the authors. This sample is represented by a few hundred thousand distinct CDR3 sequences; roughly 35% of them were singletons. About an eighth of the sample goes to the ten largest clones.

The paper as a whole reports these results and caveats: Patients showed significantly higher frequencies than controls for roughly five TRBV segments, among them TRBV5-6, TRBV5-1 and TRBV20-1. When samples were clustered directly using the F measure, samples prepared in the same batch co-clustered strongly, which prompted a batch-effect correction. The control group was slightly older than the multiple sclerosis patient group. Significantly lower normalized Chao1 diversity was found in multiple sclerosis patients than in controls, suggesting substantial peripheral T-cell clonal expansion.

TCR beta repertoires were profiled from peripheral blood of 10 to 15 young patients with multiple sclerosis to demonstrate the VDJtools post-analysis software. The multiple sclerosis patients were children and adolescents between roughly 6 and 17 years of age. The sample taken for sequencing was blood. The sequence links TRBV18 to TRBJ2-5; TRBD1 is perhaps the D gene, given 6 matching bases. The receptor comes from a girl aged 5-17 years with multiple sclerosis. DNA sequence: TGTGCCAGCTCGCCGGGACACGAAGAGACCCAGTACTTC. This encodes CASSPGHEETQYF.